A single sample gave rise to the 23 T cell receptor beta chains below, sequenced in a study of chemoradiotherapy in HPV16-positive cancers. Libraries were prepared by immunoSEQ multiplex PCR; TCRdb keeps only in-frame clonotypes and omits some of them. The sample holds 15,000 to 20,000 clones; around nine tenths are singletons and the top ten take about 14%. Sequencing was performed on blood, taken from a patient who underwent chemoradiotherapy. Receptor source: a human donor with HPV-associated anogenital cancer.

Only one count was recorded for this clone. This rearrangement joins TRBV28 to TRBJ1-2; tentatively, D is TRBD1 (6 bases). This CDR3 comprises 14 residues. V was shortened by 5 bases and J by 4 bases, with 14 bases between the two germline ends. Per the germline V gene, CDR1 is MDHEN and CDR2 is SYDVKM. The CDR3, as DNA: TGTGCCAGCAGTCCCGACCAGGGGAGCTATGGCTACACCTTC. Translation: CASSPDQGSYGYTF.

The rearrangement uses TRBV25-1 and TRBJ1-3; D uncertain. CDR1 MGHDK and CDR2 SYGVNS come from the germline V gene. The CDR3 is 14 residues long. The V end lost 2 bases, the J end lost 0 bases, and 5 bases lay between the germline ends. CDR3 sequence (DNA): TGTGCCAGCAGTGAAGAGAGCTCTGGAAACACCATATATTTT. It encodes CASSEESSGNTIYF.

The CDR3 DNA is TGTGCCAGCAGTGATTTGGGAGATACGCAGTATTTT. The encoded protein is CASSDLGDTQYF. V usage is TRBV2 and J usage is TRBJ2-3; D not certain. The CDR3 totals 12 residues. V gave up 3 bases and J gave up 5 bases, with 6 bases separating them. Germline V gives CDR1 SNHLY, CDR2 FYNNEI.

This CDR3 is CASSLGPGGKEKLFF. The CDR3 DNA follows: TGTGCCAGCAGCTTAGGGCCAGGGGGGAAGGAAAAACTGTTTTTT. The rearrangement uses TRBV7-9 and TRBJ1-4, with 7 bases fitting TRBD1. From germline, CDR1 is SEHNR and CDR2 FQNEAQ (reference sequence). The V and J ends lost 1 base and 8 bases, in that order; junction bases with no gene match: 7. This CDR3 spans 15 amino acids.

The chain recombines TRBV11-3 with TRBJ2-7; D may be TRBD1 (7 bases). This CDR3 is built from 14 residues. The V end lost 2 bases, the J end lost 5 bases, and 13 bases lay between the germline ends. Germline loops: CDR1 SGHNT, CDR2 YENEEA. The CDR3 DNA is TGTGCCAGCAGCTTAATAGGAGGGGGCAACGAGCAGTACTTC. As protein: CASSLIGGGNEQYF.

This clone was seen only once. This sequence joins TRBV19 and TRBJ2-1; D may be TRBD1 (5 bases). The length of the CDR3 is 13 residues. Deletions cut 3 bases from V and 5 bases from J, with 8 bases between. Looked up from germline, CDR1 is LNHDA and CDR2 is SQIVND (reference sequence). The CDR3 region is CASSIDSNNEQFF. The CDR3 coding sequence is TGTGCCAGTAGTATCGACAGCAACAATGAGCAGTTCTTC.

V gene TRBV27 combines with J gene TRBJ2-7, with TRBD1 identical over 11 bases. The germline V gene encodes CDR1 MNHEY and CDR2 SMNVEV (reference sequence). This CDR3 spans 15 amino acids. V was clipped by 4 bases and J by 3 bases; unmatched bases: 5. CDR3 in amino acids: CASSWAGTGGYEQYF. Here the CDR3 DNA reads TGTGCCAGCAGTTGGGCCGGGACAGGGGGCTACGAGCAGTACTTC.

The J gene is TRBJ2-1, the V gene TRBV29-1, with D maybe TRBD2 (7 bases). The CDR3 sequence is 16 residues long. From germline, CDR1 is SQVTM and CDR2 ANQGSEA. V lost 3 bases to trimming and J lost 8 bases, with 23 bases between them. CDR3: CSVEQRVAGAVDEQFF. The CDR3 nucleotides read TGCAGCGTTGAGCAACGGGTGGCGGGGGCGGTTGATGAGCAGTTCTTC.

The V and J genes are TRBV21-1 and TRBJ2-7. TRBV21-1 is a pseudogene. The CDR3 contains 12 residues. CDR3 DNA: TGTGCCACCCCTTCTCTCCGCTACGAGCAGTACGTC. The encoded protein is CATPSLRYEQYV.

This rearrangement joins TRBV5-5 to TRBJ2-3; either TRBD1 or TRBD2 may supply D (6 bases each). Per the germline V gene, CDR1 is SGHKS and CDR2 is YYEKEE (reference sequence). Trimming shortened V by 3 bases and J by 1 base, and 9 bases separated the two germline ends. The CDR3 length is 14 residues. The CDR3 DNA reads TGTGCCAGCAGCTCAAGGGGGGGCACAGATACGCAGTATTTT. Translation gives CASSSRGGTDTQYF.

V gene TRBV5-1 combines with J gene TRBJ1-1, with 8 bases matching TRBD1. The ends lost 7 bases at V and 11 bases at J; junction bases unmatched: 7. CDR1 SGHRS and CDR2 YFSETQ come from the germline V gene. There are 11 residues in the CDR3. CDR3 bases: TGCGCCAGCCGCGGGGACAGGAGCGCTTTCTTT. This codes for CASRGDRSAFF.

This chain connects TRBV29-1 to TRBJ1-2; D remains ambiguous. The germline V and J ends were trimmed by 2 bases and 4 bases, with 5 bases remaining between them. From germline, CDR1 is SQVTM and CDR2 ANQGSEA. The CDR3 has 11 amino acids. The CDR3 reads CSVEQSYGYTF. CDR3 in DNA: TGCAGCGTTGAACAGAGCTATGGCTACACCTTC.

This chain joins TRBV25-1 and TRBJ1-1, with TRBD1 as a possible D gene (5 bases). The ends were cut back, 2 bases at V and 1 base at J, with 11 bases in the middle. The CDR3 is 15 amino acids. Germline values: CDR1 MGHDK, CDR2 SYGVNS. This CDR3 is CASSEARGWNTEAFF. For the CDR3, the DNA is TGTGCCAGCAGTGAAGCTCGGGGGTGGAACACTGAAGCTTTCTTT.

The chain combines TRBV9 with TRBJ2-2; D gene ambiguous. Germline CDR1 SGDLS, CDR2 YYNGEE. Between the trimmed V and J ends, which lost 0 bases and 7 bases, there was a span of 7 bases. The CDR3 sequence is 13 residues long. CDR3 sequence reads: CASSVEYSGELFF. The CDR3 bases are TGTGCCAGCAGCGTAGAATATAGCGGGGAGCTGTTTTTT.

This sequence joins TRBV29-1 and TRBJ2-3, with D possibly matching TRBD2 (6 bases). Per germline, CDR1 SQVTM and CDR2 ANQGSEA. Between the trimmed V and J ends, which lost 4 bases and 6 bases, there was a span of 14 bases. The CDR3 totals 13 residues. CDR3 sequence reads: CSVGGDSPDTQYF. CDR3 bases: TGCAGCGTTGGGGGGGACTCACCGGATACGCAGTATTTT.

V gene TRBV2 combines with J gene TRBJ1-1; TRBD1 might be the D (6 bases). This CDR3 is 14 amino acids long. V was pared by 7 bases and J by 1 base, with 13 bases between. CDR1 and CDR2 (germline): SNHLY, FYNNEI. CDR3 nucleotides: TGTGCCAGCATTCGACAGGAAGGGAACACTGAAGCTTTCTTT. It specifies CASIRQEGNTEAFF.

This chain uses TRBV5-6 with TRBJ2-2, with D possibly called TRBD1 or TRBD2 (6 bases each). The CDR3 consists of 15 residues. CDR1 is SGHDT and CDR2 is YYEEEE in the germline V gene. The V end was cut by 4 bases, the J end by 7 bases, with 17 bases between. DNA for the CDR3: TGTGCCAGCAGCCTGTCGGGGGCCTTGGGCGGGGAGCTGTTTTTT. Protein sequence: CASSLSGALGGELFF. The full variable domain, rest sourced from reference TRBV5-6 and TRBJ2-2, is DAGVTQSPTHLIKTRGQQVTLRCSPKSGHDTVSWYQQALGQGPQFIFQYYEEEERQRGNFPDRFSGHQFPNYSSELNVNALLLGDSALYLCASSLSGALGGELFFGEGSRLTVL.

This chain links TRBV6-6 with TRBJ2-4; D possibly corresponds to TRBD1 (6 bases). CDR1 is MNHNY and CDR2 is SVGAGI in the germline V gene (reference sequence). Deletions cut 0 bases from V and 0 bases from J, with 9 bases between. The CDR3 loop spans 16 amino acids. The DNA of the CDR3 is TGTGCCAGCAGTTACTCGACAGGTCTAGCCAAAAACATTCAGTACTTC. Amino acid sequence: CASSYSTGLAKNIQYF.

Here the CDR3 reads CASSLAGQSDYTF. CDR3 coding DNA: TGCGCCAGCAGCTTGGCCGGGCAGAGCGACTACACCTTC. The chain employs TRBV5-1 and TRBJ1-2, with D hard to call. CDR1 is SGHRS, CDR2 YFSETQ, per germline. Trimming removed 0 bases at V and 10 bases at J, with 13 bases between. CDR3 length: 13 residues.

This chain joins TRBV19 and TRBJ1-1; D uncertain. V was clipped by 4 bases and J by 0 bases, with 3 bases between them. Germline lookup yields CDR1 LNHDA and CDR2 SQIVND (reference sequence). CDR3 size: 12 residues. The CDR3 DNA reads as TGTGCCAGTAGTAGGTTGAACACTGAAGCTTTCTTT. Its protein product is CASSRLNTEAFF.

The chain combines TRBV27 with TRBJ2-7; D is unclear. The length of the CDR3 is 11 residues. V was shortened by 8 bases and J by 4 bases, with 9 bases between the two germline ends. CDR1 is MNHEY, CDR2 SMNVEV, per germline (reference sequence). As DNA, the CDR3 is TGTGCCAGCTACGGGCCTTACGAGCAGTACGTC. Residues: CASYGPYEQYV.

In its sample, this clone was seen a few times. The CDR3 reads CASSHAGEKLFF. The CDR3 bases are TGTGCCAGCAGCCACGCGGGTGAAAAACTGTTTTTT. V gene TRBV7-9 combines with J gene TRBJ1-4; D not resolved. V gave up 5 bases and J gave up 7 bases, with 8 bases separating them. The CDR3 totals 12 residues. The germline V gene encodes CDR1 SEHNR and CDR2 FQNEAQ (reference sequence).

The chain couples TRBV5-5 to TRBJ2-7; D ambiguous. The CDR3 extends over 14 amino acids. Trimming shortened V by 0 bases and J by 2 bases, and 9 bases separated the two germline ends. Germline loops: CDR1 SGHKS, CDR2 YYEKEE (reference sequence). The CDR3 coding sequence is TGTGCCAGCAGCTTGGTCATGTTTACCTACGAGCAGTACGTC. This codes for CASSLVMFTYEQYV.